This T cell receptor beta chain was sequenced during a study of blood T cell repertoires in COVID-19. Study-wide context: Sources were T cells, B-cell-depleted T cells, or PBMCs; the material itself was cDNA or gDNA.

Cohort allocation depended upon clinical history that participants reported. Donors in Cohort 3 who had recovered were those with two negative PCRs, healthcare professional clearance, or resolution of their symptoms. In the authors' methods: Nucleated cell number was recorded as an estimate derived from reference gene primer amplification. Data came from immunoSEQ multiplex PCR; TCRdb stores just in-frame clones and leaves some out. That table furnishes V, J and clone size, whereas the DNA furnished D and trimming. The table records more than 400,000 clones, about 90% of them present only once. The sample was PBMCs or T cells enriched from blood (not recorded which). The sequence was collected from a woman aged 18-35 years who had recovered from COVID-19.

The CDR3 loop is CASSRSGVDEQFF. CDR3 nucleotides: TGTGCCAGCAGCAGGTCAGGGGTCGATGAGCAGTTCTTC. The chain employs TRBV3-1 (or the pseudogene TRBV3-2) and TRBJ2-1; possibly TRBD1 for D (6 bases). Deletions cut 5 bases from V and 8 bases from J, with 13 bases between. Germline V gene sequence: CDR1 LGHDT, CDR2 YNNKEL (reference sequence). This CDR3 is 13 amino acids long.